This TCR beta chain was sequenced during a study of shared clonotypes between healthy human individuals. Study-level results: The small donor group covered limited genetic and exposure diversity.

Some clones are missing from TCRdb's copy, which holds only in-frame ones; the method was immunoSEQ multiplex PCR. The table shows about 990,000 clones, with approximately 78% occurring only once. The CDR3 has 16 residues. CDR1 is LNHNV, CDR2 YYDKDF, per germline (reference sequence). V gave up 3 bases and J gave up 2 bases; unmatched junction bases: 6. As to this clone: Its cognate antigen is unknown.

Sequencing input: memory CD4+ T cells from PBMCs. As for subset: CD45RA-negative fraction. The chain joins TRBV15 to TRBJ2-3; 9 nucleotides line up with TRBD1. This clonotype originated in a young man in good health. Some clones in this sample may be carry-over from other donors' samples. DNA for the CDR3: TGTGCCACCAGCAGGTGGACAGGGGACAACACAGATACGCAGTATTTT. This codes for CATSRWTGDNTDTQYF.